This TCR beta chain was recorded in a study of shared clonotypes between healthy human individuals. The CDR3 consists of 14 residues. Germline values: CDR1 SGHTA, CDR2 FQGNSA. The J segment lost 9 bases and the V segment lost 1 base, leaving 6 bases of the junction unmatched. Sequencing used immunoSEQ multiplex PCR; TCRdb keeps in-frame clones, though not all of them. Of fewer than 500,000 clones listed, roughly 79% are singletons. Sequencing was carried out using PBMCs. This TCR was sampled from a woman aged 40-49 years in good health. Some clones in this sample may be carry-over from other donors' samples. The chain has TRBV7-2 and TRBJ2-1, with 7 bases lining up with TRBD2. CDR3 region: CASSLVASGSEQFF. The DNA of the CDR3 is TGTGCCAGCAGCTTAGTGGCTAGCGGAAGTGAGCAGTTCTTC.